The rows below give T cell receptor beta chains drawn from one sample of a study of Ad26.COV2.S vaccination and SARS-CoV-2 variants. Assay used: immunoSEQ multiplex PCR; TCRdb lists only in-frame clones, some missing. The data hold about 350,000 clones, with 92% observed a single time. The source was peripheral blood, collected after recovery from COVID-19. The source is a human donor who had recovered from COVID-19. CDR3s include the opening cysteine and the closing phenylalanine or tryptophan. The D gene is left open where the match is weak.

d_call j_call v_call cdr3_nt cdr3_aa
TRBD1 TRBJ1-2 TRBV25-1 TGTGCCAGCAGTGGGAAGCGGGACAGGGCAAGAAAGGGCTATGGCTACACCTTC CASSGKRDRARKGYGYTF
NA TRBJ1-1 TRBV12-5 TGTGCTAGTGGTTTGCAGGGAAACACTGAAGCTTTCTTT CASGLQGNTEAFF
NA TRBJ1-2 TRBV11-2 TGTGCCAGCAGCTTAAAACAGGGAGTCGATGGCTACACCTTC CASSLKQGVDGYTF
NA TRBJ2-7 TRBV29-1 TGCAGCGTTGGTTCCGGGGGATCCTACGAGCAGTACTTC CSVGSGGSYEQYF
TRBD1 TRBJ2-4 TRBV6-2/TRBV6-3 TGTGCCAGCAGTGACAGGGGCCTAGCCAAAAACATTCAGTACTTC CASSDRGLAKNIQYF
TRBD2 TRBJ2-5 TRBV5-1 TGCGCCAGCAGCTTGTACCTAGCGGGACCACAAGAGACCCAGTACTTC CASSLYLAGPQETQYF
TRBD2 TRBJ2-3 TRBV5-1 TGCGCCAGCAGCTGGGGTCGGGGGGACTTCACAGATACGCAGTATTTT CASSWGRGDFTDTQYF
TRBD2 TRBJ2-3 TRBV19 TGTGCCACCCGGCTAGCGGGGGAAACCACAGATACGCAGTATTTT CATRLAGETTDTQYF
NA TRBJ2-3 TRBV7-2 TGTGCCAGCAGCCCCGGTCGGAGGCTCGCTAGCACAGATACGCAGTATTTT CASSPGRRLASTDTQYF
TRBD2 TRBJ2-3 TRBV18 TGTGCCAGCTCACCTGGACTAGCGGGGGGGCTAAGAGATACGCAGTATTTT CASSPGLAGGLRDTQYF
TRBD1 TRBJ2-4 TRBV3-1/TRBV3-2 TGTGCCAGCAGCCAAGGGAAGTCAGGGGGCCATCCTACTAGCCAAAACATTCAGTACTTC CASSQGKSGGHPTSQNIQYF
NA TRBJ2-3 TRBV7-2 TGTGCCAGCAGCTTCCCAGCAGCAGATACGCAGTATTTT CASSFPAADTQYF
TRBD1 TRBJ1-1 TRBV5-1 TGCGCCAGCAGCTTTGGGGCAGGGGGCATGAACACTGAAGCTTTCTTT CASSFGAGGMNTEAFF